The clone carrying this T cell receptor beta chain was counted a few times. Its cognate antigen is unknown. Constant-region reverse primers amplified full-length variable regions, followed by semi-nested Nested Universal Primer A PCR. TCRdb reanalysed the 5' RACE reads using MiXCR and keeps one entry per CDR3 protein. The sample records about 59,000 distinct CDR3 sequences, about 20% being singletons. Cells sorted as Tregs were CD4+, CD25+ and CD127-/low. Study results and caveats: In terms of TCR gene usage, tumor memory CD4+ T cells clustered together with blood and lymph node memory CD4+ cells, as well as with lymph node naive CD4+ cells. Tumor-infiltrating Treg TCR alpha and beta sequences overlapped most with tumor naive CD4+ T cells, then blood naive.

This CDR3 is built from 12 residues. The V end lost 9 bases, the J end lost 3 bases, and 6 bases lay between the germline ends. Germline V CDR1 and CDR2: SNHLY, FYNNEI. Input material: tumor-infiltrating Tregs sorted from the breast tumor. The chain joins TRBV2 to TRBJ2-6; D remains unclear. The receptor was derived from a female donor with breast cancer. Here the CDR3 DNA reads TGTGCCAGTACCTATGGGGCCAACGTCCTGACTTTC. Translating it yields CASTYGANVLTF.